The 12 T cell receptor beta chains given below trace back to one sample, sequenced in a study of cytomegalovirus exposure and HLA in healthy donors. The primer mix had 60 Vbeta and 13 Jbeta primers. The table came from immunoSEQ multiplex PCR; TCRdb's copy has only in-frame clones and leaves some out. The sample lists just over 95,000 clones, about 77% occurring once. Specimen: PBMCs. Receptors were obtained from a woman between 35 and 50 years old in good health and CMV-seronegative.

The V and J genes are TRBV7-6 and TRBJ2-5, with D possibly matching TRBD1 (5 bases). This CDR3 contains 16 residues. Germline assignment: CDR1 SGHVS and CDR2 FNYEAQ. The V gene lost 1 base and the J gene lost 2 bases, with 14 bases spanning the gap. The CDR3 DNA reads TGTGCCAGCAGCTTAGGTACAGGTATAAGTCAAGAGACCCAGTACTTC. Translated: CASSLGTGISQETQYF.

The chain employs TRBV4-1 and TRBJ1-6; 10 positions match TRBD1. The V and J ends lost 5 bases and 12 bases, in that order; junction bases with no gene match: 16. The germline gives CDR1 MGHRA, CDR2 YSYEKL. The CDR3 runs 17 residues. CDR3 amino acids: CASSWRQGADIIQPLHF. The CDR3 region has the DNA TGCGCCAGCAGCTGGAGACAGGGGGCGGATATAATTCAACCCCTCCACTTT.

The rearrangement links TRBV5-8 to TRBJ2-5; a weak D match, TRBD1 (5 bases). Germline V CDR1 and CDR2: SGHTS, YDEGEE. V gave up 4 bases and J gave up 8 bases, with 21 bases separating them. There are 15 residues in the CDR3. The CDR3, as DNA: TGTGCCAGCAGCAGTCTGGTTGGCTTTGGGGCCACCCAGTACTTC. This codes for CASSSLVGFGATQYF.

V usage is TRBV27 and J usage is TRBJ1-6; D is possibly TRBD1 (5 bases). V lost 5 bases and J 7 bases, leaving 12 bases between the germline ends. CDR1 MNHEY and CDR2 SMNVEV come from the germline V gene (reference sequence). The CDR3 runs to 14 residues. DNA for the CDR3: TGTGCCAGCAGTGTCGGCTCAGGGAATTCACCCCTCCACTTT. Protein: CASSVGSGNSPLHF.

The rearrangement links TRBV7-9 to TRBJ2-7, with a weak D call TRBD1 (5 bases). Germline V gene sequence: CDR1 SEHNR, CDR2 FQNEAQ (reference sequence). The CDR3 consists of 11 residues. The germline V and J ends were trimmed by 8 bases and 2 bases, with 7 bases remaining between them. The CDR3 region has the DNA TGTGCCAGCTGGGGCCCCTACGAGCAGTACTTC. Translated, it gives CASWGPYEQYF.

This clone has just one count. The chain links TRBV5-4 to TRBJ1-2; 10 bases align to TRBD1. This CDR3 has 13 residues. The V gene end was trimmed by 5 bases and the J gene end by 14 bases; junction bases not matched to a gene: 12. Germline V CDR1 and CDR2: SGHNT, YYREEE (reference sequence). The CDR3 here is CASSSLGTGVFTF. The CDR3 coding sequence is TGTGCCAGCAGTTCTCTGGGGACAGGGGTATTTACCTTC.

The chain joins TRBV9 to TRBJ2-2, with 11 nucleotides matching TRBD2. This CDR3 spans 16 amino acids. CDR1 SGDLS and CDR2 YYNGEE come from the germline V gene. Trimming cost V 6 bases and J 2 bases; bases outside gene matches: 6. The CDR3 DNA is TGTGCCAGCACCTCACTAGCGGGGGAAAACACCGGGGAGCTGTTTTTT. It yields the protein CASTSLAGENTGELFF. Combining the CDR3 with reference TRBV9 and TRBJ2-2 gives the whole variable domain DSGVTQTPKHLITATGQRVTLRCSPRSGDLSVYWYQQSLDQGLQFLIQYYNGEERAKGNILERFSAQQFPDLHSELNLSSLELGDSALYFCASTSLAGENTGELFFGEGSRLTVL.

The chain recombines TRBV6-5 with TRBJ1-2; TRBD1 matches at 7 bases. The germline gives CDR1 MNHEY, CDR2 SVGAGI. V shed 2 bases, J shed 7 bases, and the junction held 7 bases outside the gene matches. The CDR3 consists of 14 residues. CDR3 in amino acids: CASSYQDRLSGYTF. The CDR3, as DNA: TGTGCCAGCAGTTACCAGGACAGGTTGAGTGGCTACACCTTC.

A note on this clone: Compared with germline, one end of the junction differs, possibly owing to a read error. J is TRBJ1-1 and V is TRBV18; tentatively, D is TRBD1 (6 bases). The CDR3 extends over 14 amino acids. Germline V lookup: CDR1 KGHSH, CDR2 LQKENI. The CDR3 region is CASSLEGLVKGERF. The DNA for the CDR3 is TGTGCCAGCTCACTAGAGGGGCTGGTGAAGGGGGAGCGATTT.

The rearrangement links TRBV10-1 to TRBJ1-1, with a weak D call TRBD1 (5 bases). Germline CDR1 and CDR2: WNHNN and SYGVQD (reference sequence). The CDR3 totals 14 residues. V was trimmed by 6 bases and J by 1 base, leaving 12 bases between them. The CDR3 spells CASRGNRSNTEAFF. CDR3 nucleotides: TGCGCCAGCAGAGGTAACAGGTCGAACACTGAAGCTTTCTTT.

The V call is TRBV7-2, the J call TRBJ2-7, with D unclear. The CDR3 spans 13 residues. The V gene's germline CDR1 is SGHTA and CDR2 FQGNSA. V was shortened by 1 base and J by 2 bases, with 6 bases between the two germline ends. DNA for the CDR3: TGTGCCAGCAGCTTAGAGCCCCCCTACGAGCAGTACTTC. Its protein product is CASSLEPPYEQYF.

The genes are TRBV28 and TRBJ1-1; TRBD1 matches 7 bases. Germline V gene lookup returns CDR1 MDHEN and CDR2 SYDVKM. The length of the CDR3 is 14 residues. J was trimmed by 0 bases and V by 6 bases; bases with no gene match: 4. CDR3 amino acids: CASRAGGMNTEAFF. CDR3 nucleotides: TGTGCCAGCAGGGCAGGGGGGATGAACACTGAAGCTTTCTTT.